This T cell receptor (beta chain) was found in a study of T cells in Graves' hyperthyroidism and ophthalmopathy. Study at large: Blood from the periphery was taken at initial diagnosis, before any treatment.

The definition of stable Graves' hyperthyroidism was no ophthalmopathy progression within 18 months. Study outcomes and limitations: Ophthalmopathy was predicted by the model a median of 6.5 months ahead of onset.

The CDR3 has 17 amino acids. Deletions cut 0 bases from V and 0 bases from J, with 12 bases between. Germline values: CDR1 MNHEY, CDR2 SVGAGI. TCR beta CDR3 sequences were amplified from RNA transcripts. First-round RT-PCR with HTBI primers amplified the TCR CDR3 region. TCRdb analysed the multiplex PCR reads with MiXCR anew, one entry per CDR3 protein. The data show under 350,000 distinct CDR3 sequences, with 15% to 20% seen just once and around 47% held by the top ten. This clonotype occurred a few times. Its matching antigen is unknown. The source of this sequence is a woman in her fifties or sixties with Graves' hyperthyroidism. This chain links TRBV6-5 with TRBJ2-1, with D perhaps TRBD1 or TRBD2 (6 bases each). Material: blood. CDR3 protein: CASSYSTGAVSYNEQFF. The CDR3 nucleotides read TGTGCCAGCAGTTACTCTACGGGGGCCGTCTCCTACAATGAGCAGTTCTTC.